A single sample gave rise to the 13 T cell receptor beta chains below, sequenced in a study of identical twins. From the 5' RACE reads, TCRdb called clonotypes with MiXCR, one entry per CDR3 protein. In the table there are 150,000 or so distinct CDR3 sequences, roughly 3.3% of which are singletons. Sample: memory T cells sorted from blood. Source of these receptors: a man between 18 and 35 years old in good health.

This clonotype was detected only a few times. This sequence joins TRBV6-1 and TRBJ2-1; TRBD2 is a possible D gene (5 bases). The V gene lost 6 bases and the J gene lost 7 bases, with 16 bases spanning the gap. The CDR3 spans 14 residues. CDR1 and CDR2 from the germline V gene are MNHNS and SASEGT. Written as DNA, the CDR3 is TGTGCCAGCAGCCATTCGGCGACTACAAATGAGCAGTTCTTC. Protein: CASSHSATTNEQFF.

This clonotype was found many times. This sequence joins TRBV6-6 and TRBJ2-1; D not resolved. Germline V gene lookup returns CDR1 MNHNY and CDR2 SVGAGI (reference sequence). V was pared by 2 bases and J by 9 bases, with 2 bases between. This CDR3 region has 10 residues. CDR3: CASSYGEQFF. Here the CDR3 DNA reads TGTGCCAGCAGTTACGGTGAGCAGTTCTTC.

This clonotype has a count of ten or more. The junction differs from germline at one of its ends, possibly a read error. The DNA of the CDR3 is TGTGCCAGCACCTCTGGTAGTCCGGGACCGAGGATCTTC. Translation gives CASTSGSPGPRIF. The gene calls are TRBV12-3 or TRBV12-4 and TRBJ2-4; the D call may be TRBD1 or TRBD2 (5 bases each). The CDR3 length is 13 residues.

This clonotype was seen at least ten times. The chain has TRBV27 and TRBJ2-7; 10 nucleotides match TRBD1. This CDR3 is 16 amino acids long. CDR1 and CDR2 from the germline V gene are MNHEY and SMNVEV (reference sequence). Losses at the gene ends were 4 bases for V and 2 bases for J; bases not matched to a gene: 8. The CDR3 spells CASSSSLGQGTYEQYF. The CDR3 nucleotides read TGTGCCAGCAGTTCCAGTTTGGGACAGGGGACCTACGAGCAGTACTTC.

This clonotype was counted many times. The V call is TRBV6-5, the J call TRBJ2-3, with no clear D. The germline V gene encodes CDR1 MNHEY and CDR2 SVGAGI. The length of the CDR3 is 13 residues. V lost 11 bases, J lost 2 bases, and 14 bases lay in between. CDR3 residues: CAAVDGFTDTQYF. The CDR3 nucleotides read TGTGCCGCCGTTGACGGATTCACAGATACGCAGTATTTT.

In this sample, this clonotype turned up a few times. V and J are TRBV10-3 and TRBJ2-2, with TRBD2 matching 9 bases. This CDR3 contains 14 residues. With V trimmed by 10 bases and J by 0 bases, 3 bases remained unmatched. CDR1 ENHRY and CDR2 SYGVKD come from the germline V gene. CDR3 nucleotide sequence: TGTGCCACCGCGGGGGGGGCGAACACCGGGGAGCTGTTTTTT. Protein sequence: CATAGGANTGELFF.

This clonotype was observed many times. This chain's CDR3 is CASSESAGITDTQYF. As DNA, the CDR3 is TGTGCCAGCAGTGAATCGGCGGGGATCACAGATACGCAGTATTTT. The V call is TRBV2, the J call TRBJ2-3, with D possibly matching TRBD2 (6 bases). The germline V gene has CDR1 SNHLY and CDR2 FYNNEI. This CDR3 has 15 residues. V lost 2 bases to trimming and J lost 2 bases, with 11 bases between them.

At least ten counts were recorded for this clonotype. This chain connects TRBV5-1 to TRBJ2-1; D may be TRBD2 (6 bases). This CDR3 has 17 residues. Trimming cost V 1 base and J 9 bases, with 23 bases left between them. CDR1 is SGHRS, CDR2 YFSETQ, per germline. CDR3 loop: CASSLNDWRERLGEQFF. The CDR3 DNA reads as TGCGCCAGCAGCTTGAATGATTGGCGGGAACGGCTGGGTGAGCAGTTCTTC.

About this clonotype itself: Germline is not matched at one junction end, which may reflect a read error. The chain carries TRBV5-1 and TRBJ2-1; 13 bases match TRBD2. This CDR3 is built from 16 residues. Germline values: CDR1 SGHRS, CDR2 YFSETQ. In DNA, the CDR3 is TGCGGCAGCAGCTTCGGGACTAGCGGGATCAACAATGAGCAGTTCTTC. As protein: CGSSFGTSGINNEQFF.

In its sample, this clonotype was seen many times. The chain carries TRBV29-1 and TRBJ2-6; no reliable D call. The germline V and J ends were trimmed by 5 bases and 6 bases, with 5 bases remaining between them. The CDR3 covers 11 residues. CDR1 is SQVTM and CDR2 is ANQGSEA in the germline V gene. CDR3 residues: CSVLMANVLTF. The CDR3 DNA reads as TGCAGCGTTTTGATGGCCAACGTCCTGACTTTC.

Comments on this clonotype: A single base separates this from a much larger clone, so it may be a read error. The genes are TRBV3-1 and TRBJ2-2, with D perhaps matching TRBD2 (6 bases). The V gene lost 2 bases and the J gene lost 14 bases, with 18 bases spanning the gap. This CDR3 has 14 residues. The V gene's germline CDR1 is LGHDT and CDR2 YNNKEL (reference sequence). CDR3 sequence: CASSQQAAREGLFF. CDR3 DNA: TGTGCCAGCAGCCAACAAGCGGCGCGGGAAGGACTGTTTTTT.

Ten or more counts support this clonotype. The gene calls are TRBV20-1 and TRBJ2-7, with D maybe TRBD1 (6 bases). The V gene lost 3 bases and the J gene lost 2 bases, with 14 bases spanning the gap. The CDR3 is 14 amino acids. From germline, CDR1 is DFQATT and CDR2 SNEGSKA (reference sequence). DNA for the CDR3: TGCAGTGCTAGGAGCTTCAGGGGAGCCTACGAGCAGTACTTC. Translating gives CSARSFRGAYEQYF.

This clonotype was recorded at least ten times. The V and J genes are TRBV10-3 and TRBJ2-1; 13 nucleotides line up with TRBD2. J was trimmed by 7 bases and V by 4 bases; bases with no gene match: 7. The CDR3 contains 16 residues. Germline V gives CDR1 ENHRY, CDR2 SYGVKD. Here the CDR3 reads CAISALGTSGTNEQFF. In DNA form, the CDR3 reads TGTGCCATCAGTGCGCTAGGGACTAGCGGGACAAATGAGCAGTTCTTC.